The 2 T cell receptor beta chains reported below all come from one sample, sequenced in a study of blood T cell repertoires in COVID-19. Assay used: immunoSEQ multiplex PCR; TCRdb lists only in-frame clones, some missing. Among about 190,000 clones listed, 85% to 90% were seen once. The material sequenced was peripheral blood. The source of these receptors is a woman between 70 and 85 years old with COVID-19, enrolled during active disease.

The genes are TRBV27 and TRBJ2-7; D gene unclear. V was trimmed by 6 bases and J by 0 bases, leaving 12 bases between them. Germline CDR1 is MNHEY and CDR2 is SMNVEV (reference sequence). The CDR3 has 14 amino acids. The CDR3 loop reads CASSKLTSSYEQYF. CDR3 DNA: TGTGCCAGCAGCAAACTAACCAGCTCCTACGAGCAGTACTTC.

The gene calls are TRBV2 and TRBJ2-3, with 7 bases identical to TRBD2. The V gene end was trimmed by 6 bases and the J gene end by 3 bases; junction bases not matched to a gene: 3. Germline loops: CDR1 SNHLY, CDR2 FYNNEI. This CDR3 is built from 13 residues. CDR3: CASRGGETDTQYF. The CDR3 nucleotides are TGTGCCAGCAGGGGAGGGGAGACAGATACGCAGTATTTT.